Shown below are 5 T cell receptor beta chains from a single sample sequenced in a study of T cells after posttransplantation cyclophosphamide. The table came from immunoSEQ multiplex PCR; TCRdb's copy has only in-frame clones and leaves some out. The repertoire holds tens of thousands of clones, with around 84% as singletons. Sequenced sample: PBMCs. Receptors originate from a man in his thirties or forties with a blood cancer, CMV-positive, and with a related stem cell donor.

The V call is TRBV12-5, the J call TRBJ2-5; TRBD1 agrees at 8 bases. J was trimmed by 4 bases and V by 5 bases; bases with no gene match: 9. Germline V gives CDR1 LGHNT, CDR2 FRNRAP. The CDR3 length is 15 residues. CDR3 in amino acids: CASGHRDRRGETQYF. DNA of the CDR3: TGTGCTAGTGGTCACCGGGACAGGAGGGGAGAGACCCAGTACTTC.

The CDR3, as DNA: TGTGCCTGGAGTGTACGAGGGAGGGGCCGCCGGGAAGAGACCCAGTACTTC. Translated, it gives CAWSVRGRGRREETQYF. This chain links TRBV30 with TRBJ2-5; 7 bases align to TRBD2. J was trimmed by 3 bases and V by 0 bases; bases with no gene match: 13. The CDR3 runs to 17 residues. CDR1 is GTSNPN and CDR2 is SVGIG in the germline V gene (reference sequence).

V is TRBV7-9 and J is TRBJ2-1; tentatively, D is TRBD1 (6 bases). CDR1 and CDR2 (germline): SEHNR, FQNEAQ (reference sequence). The CDR3 spans 18 residues. V shed 4 bases and J shed 0 bases, with 19 bases lying between them. CDR3 nucleotide sequence: TGTGCCAGCAGCTCCAGACGGACAGTGGAAAGCTCCTACAATGAGCAGTTCTTC. Amino acid sequence: CASSSRRTVESSYNEQFF.

The chain uses TRBV15 and TRBJ1-2; the D gene is possibly TRBD1 (6 bases). Trimming took off 0 bases at V and 4 bases at J, with 9 bases between the two ends. Germline V gives CDR1 LNHNV, CDR2 YYDKDF (reference sequence). The CDR3 loop spans 14 amino acids. CDR3 amino acids: CATSRDSDSYGYTF. CDR3 coding DNA: TGTGCCACCAGCAGAGATTCGGACAGCTATGGCTACACCTTC.

The V gene is TRBV5-1, the J gene TRBJ2-2, with 7 bases identical to TRBD2. Germline CDR1 and CDR2: SGHRS and YFSETQ. This CDR3 comprises 18 residues. Losses at the gene ends were 4 bases for V and 0 bases for J; bases not matched to a gene: 12. The CDR3 region has the DNA TGCGCCAGCAGCCACGTAAAGCTAGCGGACGCGAACACCGGGGAGCTGTTTTTT. This sequence encodes CASSHVKLADANTGELFF. Full variable domain (rest looked up from reference TRBV5-1 and TRBJ2-2): KAGVTQTPRYLIKTRGQQVTLSCSPISGHRSVSWYQQTPGQGLQFLFEYFSETQRNKGNFPGRFSGRQFSNSRSEMNVSTLELGDSALYLCASSHVKLADANTGELFFGEGSRLTVL.